Presented here are 10 T cell receptor beta chains from one specimen sequenced in a study of OX40 agonist ivuxolimab in advanced cancers. Clones were sequenced by immunoSEQ multiplex PCR, and TCRdb holds only the in-frame ones, with some missing. The profile covers fewer than 70,000 clones, with roughly 84% appearing a single time and under 6.5% taken by the ten largest. The sequenced sample was CD4+ or CD8+ T cells sorted from blood, obtained in a trial of the OX40 agonist ivuxolimab. These receptors were collected from an adult with an advanced solid tumor such as melanoma, head and neck, liver or kidney cancer.

This chain joins TRBV12-5 and TRBJ2-2; D call uncertain. CDR3 size: 17 residues. Germline-derived CDR1 and CDR2 are LGHNT and FRNRAP. V lost 1 base to trimming and J lost 4 bases, with 16 bases between them. The CDR3 here is CASGLAVMVLGTGELFF. The CDR3 DNA is TGTGCTAGTGGTTTGGCAGTCATGGTCTTGGGCACCGGGGAGCTGTTTTTT.

This clone has just a few counts. The chain joins TRBV5-4 to TRBJ1-2; TRBD1 matches 11 bases. The J segment lost 7 bases and the V segment lost 4 bases, leaving 6 bases of the junction unmatched. Germline V gives CDR1 SGHNT, CDR2 YYREEE (reference sequence). The CDR3 length is 14 residues. The CDR3 DNA reads as TGTGCCAGCAGCATAGGACAGGGGGCGAGTGGCTACACCTTC. Its protein product is CASSIGQGASGYTF.

J is TRBJ2-1 and V is TRBV29-1, with 13 bases fitting TRBD2. Unmatched junction bases numbered 4, after V lost 4 bases and J lost 1 base. The CDR3 sequence is 16 residues long. Per the germline V gene, CDR1 is SQVTM and CDR2 is ANQGSEA. The CDR3 coding sequence is TGCAGCGTTGGACTAGCGGGGGGCGGGTCCTACAATGAGCAGTTCTTC. Translating gives CSVGLAGGGSYNEQFF.

This chain connects TRBV10-3 to TRBJ1-3; tentative D call: TRBD1 (6 bases). Germline assignment: CDR1 ENHRY and CDR2 SYGVKD. The length of the CDR3 is 15 residues. V shed 2 bases and J shed 2 bases, with 10 bases lying between them. CDR3 DNA sequence: TGTGCCATCAGTGAGGAGGCAGGGGCTGGAAACACCATATATTTT. As protein: CAISEEAGAGNTIYF.

The gene calls are TRBV5-1 and TRBJ2-5; 8 nucleotides agree with TRBD2. The CDR3 has 13 residues. Germline CDR1 is SGHRS and CDR2 is YFSETQ. V dropped 8 bases and J dropped 2; count of bases not matched to a gene: 5. CDR3 sequence: CASASGGQETQYF. The CDR3 DNA reads TGCGCCAGTGCCTCGGGGGGGCAAGAGACCCAGTACTTC.

The chain joins TRBV5-1 to TRBJ1-2, with 7 bases that match TRBD1. V was clipped by 4 bases and J by 0 bases; unmatched bases: 6. The CDR3 extends over 15 amino acids. Germline CDR1 SGHRS, CDR2 YFSETQ. This chain's CDR3 is CASSTDRATNYGYTF. The CDR3 DNA reads TGCGCCAGCAGCACCGACAGGGCTACTAACTATGGCTACACCTTC. Combining the CDR3 with reference TRBV5-1 and TRBJ1-2 gives the whole variable domain KAGVTQTPRYLIKTRGQQVTLSCSPISGHRSVSWYQQTPGQGLQFLFEYFSETQRNKGNFPGRFSGRQFSNSRSEMNVSTLELGDSALYLCASSTDRATNYGYTFGSGTRLTVV.

The gene calls are TRBV5-1 and TRBJ1-1; 10 bases line up with TRBD1. V shed 0 bases, J shed 3 bases, and the junction held 5 bases outside the gene matches. Germline values: CDR1 SGHRS, CDR2 YFSETQ. This CDR3 has 16 residues. CDR3 region: CASSLGAGTGDTEAFF. The CDR3, as DNA: TGCGCCAGCAGCTTGGGGGCCGGGACAGGGGACACTGAAGCTTTCTTT.

The gene calls are TRBV25-1 and TRBJ2-6; 7 nucleotides agree with TRBD1. V lost 3 bases, J lost 2 bases, and 1 base stayed unmatched. Per the germline V gene, CDR1 is MGHDK and CDR2 is SYGVNS. The length of the CDR3 is 15 residues. Here the CDR3 reads CASSDDRAGANVLTF. CDR3 coding DNA: TGTGCCAGCAGTGACGACAGGGCTGGGGCCAACGTCCTGACTTTC.

This clone was seen a single time. This rearrangement joins TRBV6-5 to TRBJ2-5, with D perhaps assigned TRBD1 or TRBD2 (6 bases each). Germline V gene lookup returns CDR1 MNHEY and CDR2 SVGAGI. With 5 bases removed from V and 5 bases from J, the gap between germline ends came to 18 bases. CDR3 size: 15 residues. The DNA of the CDR3 is TGTGCCAGCAGTACGGACATAACAGGGAGGGAGACCCAGTACTTC. It yields the protein CASSTDITGRETQYF.

This rearrangement joins TRBV6-6 to TRBJ1-1; 7 nucleotides match TRBD1. This CDR3 has 15 residues. The germline V gene has CDR1 MNHNY and CDR2 SVGAGI (reference sequence). V shed 5 bases, J shed 1 base, and the junction held 7 bases outside the gene matches. CDR3 loop: CASSPAGGKNTEAFF. For the CDR3, the DNA is TGTGCCAGCAGTCCCGCAGGGGGGAAGAACACTGAAGCTTTCTTT.